A selection of T cell receptor beta chains follows, all from one sample in a study of control samples from healthy donors and cancer patients. The protocol was immunoSEQ multiplex PCR, while the TCRdb copy is restricted to in-frame clones and leaves out a portion. Among under 140,000 clones listed, approximately 90% were seen once. The source material was PBMCs. The source is an older woman with lung cancer. Each CDR3 is given with its conserved first and last residue. Fields, in order: CDR3 protein, V gene, CDR3 length, clone size. A clone size is listed for some rows: how often the clone was seen (once, few, many), or a class if it is expanded.

CASSHFPTDMNTEAFF,TRBV10-2,16,.
CASSLAGGQSEQFF,TRBV7-8,14,once
CASSISVNTEAFF,TRBV19,13,.
CASSEEGGTDTQYF,TRBV25-1,14,.
CASSLMAGSTEAFF,TRBV5-5,14,.
CASRLSSLGEPQGNSPLHF,TRBV12-2,19,few
CASSLERGQGNTGELFF,TRBV5-1,17,.
CASSRDRDSRSQPQHF,TRBV5-6,16,.
CASSFDIPSAGNTIYF,TRBV11-2,16,.
CASSPEWGGYTF,TRBV4-2,12,.
CASSEGRALDQPQHF,TRBV6-1,15,.
CASSERAGAGREYGYTF,TRBV2,17,.
CASSSLRAGEQYF,TRBV11-2,13,once
CASSLEGTGSTEAFF,TRBV5-4,15,.
CASSTSAWGYEQYF,TRBV19,14,once
CASSVDSTYGYTF,TRBV18,13,.
CASSLGTAAYYEQYF,TRBV5-1,15,few
CASSTSGGTEAFF,TRBV12-3/TRBV12-4,13,.
CASSYSMPQRADTQYF,TRBV6-5,16,.
CASSKIPQGYYGYTF,TRBV7-8,15,.
CASSFLGVDLVEQFF,TRBV11-3,15,.
CASSGNTDTQYF,TRBV11-2,12,.
CASSIGLTDTQYF,TRBV19,13,few
CASSDGPGLYGYTF,TRBV6-4,14,.
CASSKGQGWGTDTQYF,TRBV5-1,16,.
CAWSRAGGSHEQYF,TRBV30,14,.
CASSEGGSLNQPQHF,TRBV6-1,15,.
CASSEGGAGSYEQYF,TRBV7-2,15,.
CASNTMYGAQETQYF,TRBV4-1,15,once
CAWSVQGLEKLFF,TRBV30,13,.
CASQTLTGGGGYTF,TRBV6-5,14,.
CASSSDSLNTEAFF,TRBV7-2,14,.
CASSLSAEAFF,TRBV12-3/TRBV12-4,11,.
CSVPSGGANTQYF,TRBV29-1,13,.
CASTLNSGNTIYF,TRBV6-5,13,.